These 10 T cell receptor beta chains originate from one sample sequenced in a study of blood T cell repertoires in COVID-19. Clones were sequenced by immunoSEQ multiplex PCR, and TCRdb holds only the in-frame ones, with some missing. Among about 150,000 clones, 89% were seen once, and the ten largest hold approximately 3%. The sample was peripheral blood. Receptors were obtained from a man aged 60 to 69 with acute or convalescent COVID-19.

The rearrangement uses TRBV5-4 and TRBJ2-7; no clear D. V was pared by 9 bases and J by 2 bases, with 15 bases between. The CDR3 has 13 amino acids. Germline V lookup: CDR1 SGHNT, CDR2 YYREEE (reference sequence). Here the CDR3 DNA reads TGTGCCACCCAAGGAAACAGTCCCTACGAGCAGTACTTC. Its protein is CATQGNSPYEQYF.

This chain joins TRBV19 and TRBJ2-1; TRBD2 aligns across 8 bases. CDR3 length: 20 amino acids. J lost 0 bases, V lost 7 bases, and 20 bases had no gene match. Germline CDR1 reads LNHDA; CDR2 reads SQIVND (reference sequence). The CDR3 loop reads CASTGGDYYSRAYSYNEQFF. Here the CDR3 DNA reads TGTGCCAGTACCGGGGGGGACTATTACAGCCGGGCATACTCCTACAATGAGCAGTTCTTC. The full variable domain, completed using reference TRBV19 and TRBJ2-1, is DGGITQSPKYLFRKEGQNVTLSCEQNLNHDAMYWYRQDPGQGLRLIYYSQIVNDFQKGDIAEGYSVSREKKESFPLTVTSAQKNPTAFYLCASTGGDYYSRAYSYNEQFFGPGTRLTVL.

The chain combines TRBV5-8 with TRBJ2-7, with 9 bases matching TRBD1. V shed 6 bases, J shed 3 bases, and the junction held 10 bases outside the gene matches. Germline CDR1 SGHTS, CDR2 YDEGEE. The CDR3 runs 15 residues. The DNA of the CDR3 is TGTGCCAGCACCGGGGACAGGGAATATCTCTACGAGCAGTACTTC. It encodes CASTGDREYLYEQYF.

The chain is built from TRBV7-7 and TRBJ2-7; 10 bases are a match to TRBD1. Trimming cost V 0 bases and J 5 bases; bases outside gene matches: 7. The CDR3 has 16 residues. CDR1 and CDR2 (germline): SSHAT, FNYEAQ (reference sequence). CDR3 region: CASSLAPGTGAHEQYF. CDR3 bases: TGTGCCAGCAGCTTAGCACCCGGGACAGGGGCCCACGAGCAGTACTTC.

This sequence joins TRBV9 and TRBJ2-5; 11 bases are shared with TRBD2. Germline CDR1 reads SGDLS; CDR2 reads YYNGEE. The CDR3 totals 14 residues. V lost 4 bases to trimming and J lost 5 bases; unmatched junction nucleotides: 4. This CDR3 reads CASSRSGGAETQYF. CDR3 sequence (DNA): TGTGCCAGCAGCCGTAGCGGGGGGGCGGAGACCCAGTACTTC.

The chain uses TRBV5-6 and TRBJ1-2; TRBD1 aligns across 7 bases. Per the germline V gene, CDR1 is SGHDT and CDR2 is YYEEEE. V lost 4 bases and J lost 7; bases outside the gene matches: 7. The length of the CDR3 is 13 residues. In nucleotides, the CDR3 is TGTGCCAGCAGCCTCAAGGACAGGCTTGGCTACACCTTC. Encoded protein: CASSLKDRLGYTF.

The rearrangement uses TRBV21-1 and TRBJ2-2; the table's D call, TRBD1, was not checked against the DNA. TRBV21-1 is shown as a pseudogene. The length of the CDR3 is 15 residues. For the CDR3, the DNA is TGTGCCAGCAGCAAAGGGGGGCGGGACACCGGGGAGCTGTTTTTT. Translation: CASSKGGRDTGELFF.

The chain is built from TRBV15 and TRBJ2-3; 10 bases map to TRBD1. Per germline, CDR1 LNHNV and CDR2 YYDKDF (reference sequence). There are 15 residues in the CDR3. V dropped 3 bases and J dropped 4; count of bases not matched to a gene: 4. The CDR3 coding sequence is TGTGCCACCAGCAGTAGGACAGGGGGGGCAGATACGCAGTATTTT. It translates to CATSSRTGGADTQYF.

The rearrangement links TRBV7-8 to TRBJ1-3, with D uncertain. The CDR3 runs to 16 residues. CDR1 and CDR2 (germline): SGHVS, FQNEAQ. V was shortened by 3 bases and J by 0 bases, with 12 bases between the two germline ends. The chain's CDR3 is CASSFGLSPSGNTIYF. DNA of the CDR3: TGTGCCAGCAGCTTCGGACTCTCACCCTCTGGAAACACCATATATTTT.

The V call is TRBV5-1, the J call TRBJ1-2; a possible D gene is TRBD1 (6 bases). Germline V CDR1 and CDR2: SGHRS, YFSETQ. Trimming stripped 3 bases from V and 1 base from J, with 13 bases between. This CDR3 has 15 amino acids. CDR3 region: CASSSETGINYGYTF. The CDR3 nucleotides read TGCGCCAGCAGCTCGGAGACAGGAATTAACTATGGCTACACCTTC.